The rows below give T cell receptor beta chains drawn from one sample of a study of shared clonotypes between healthy human individuals. The assay was immunoSEQ multiplex PCR, and TCRdb's table has in-frame clones only and misses some. Of around 1.5 million clones listed, approximately 98% were seen once; the top ten hold about 0.4%. Sequencing used naive CD4+ T cells sorted from blood. These receptors were collected from a young man in good health. The CDR3 runs from the conserved cysteine through the conserved F or W. A D gene is named only where the DNA matches it firmly. Only part of the rows carry a size: once, few, many, or a class if the clone is expanded.

d_call: -
v_call: TRBV28
clone_size: -
j_call: TRBJ2-4
cdr3_aa: CASSLRGTAKNIQYF
cdr3_nt: TGTGCCAGCAGTTTAAGAGGGACAGCCAAAAACATTCAGTACTTC

d_call: -
v_call: TRBV5-4
clone_size: -
j_call: TRBJ2-7
cdr3_aa: CASSSRLAHYEQYF
cdr3_nt: TGTGCCAGCAGCTCCCGGCTAGCCCACTACGAGCAGTACTTC

d_call: TRBD2
v_call: TRBV9
clone_size: -
j_call: TRBJ2-1
cdr3_aa: CASSRAGNEQFF
cdr3_nt: TGTGCCAGCAGTAGAGCGGGGAATGAGCAGTTCTTC

d_call: TRBD2
v_call: TRBV5-1
clone_size: -
j_call: TRBJ2-7
cdr3_aa: CASSLGLAETYEQYF
cdr3_nt: TGCGCCAGCAGCTTGGGGCTAGCGGAGACCTACGAGCAGTACTTC

d_call: -
v_call: TRBV19
clone_size: -
j_call: TRBJ2-5
cdr3_aa: CASSVDIEETQYF
cdr3_nt: TGTGCCAGTAGTGTCGACATCGAAGAGACCCAGTACTTC

d_call: -
v_call: TRBV15
clone_size: -
j_call: TRBJ2-5
cdr3_aa: CATSRNRYQEGQYF
cdr3_nt: TGTGCCACCAGCAGAAACAGGTACCAAGAAGGCCAGTACTTC

d_call: -
v_call: TRBV28
clone_size: -
j_call: TRBJ2-3
cdr3_aa: CASSSASFEVTDTQYF
cdr3_nt: TGTGCCAGCAGTTCAGCTAGCTTCGAGGTAACAGATACGCAGTATTTT

d_call: TRBD2
v_call: TRBV6-6
clone_size: -
j_call: TRBJ2-1
cdr3_aa: CATGLAGEGEQFF
cdr3_nt: TGTGCCACCGGACTAGCGGGAGAGGGGGAGCAGTTCTTC

d_call: -
v_call: TRBV5-4
clone_size: -
j_call: TRBJ2-4
cdr3_aa: CASSLELAKNIQYF
cdr3_nt: TGTGCCAGCAGCTTGGAGTTAGCCAAAAACATTCAGTACTTC

d_call: -
v_call: TRBV6-5
clone_size: once
j_call: TRBJ1-2
cdr3_aa: CASSYDLGYGYTF
cdr3_nt: TGTGCCAGCAGTTATGACCTTGGCTATGGCTACACCTTC

d_call: -
v_call: TRBV28
clone_size: -
j_call: TRBJ2-5
cdr3_aa: CASSVKETQYF
cdr3_nt: TGTGCCAGCAGCGTAAAAGAGACCCAGTACTTC

d_call: -
v_call: TRBV5-6
clone_size: -
j_call: TRBJ2-7
cdr3_aa: CASSRDNAYEQYF
cdr3_nt: TGTGCCAGCAGCCGGGACAACGCCTACGAGCAGTACTTC

d_call: TRBD2
v_call: TRBV2
clone_size: -
j_call: TRBJ2-1
cdr3_aa: CASLGTSSYNEQFF
cdr3_nt: TGTGCCTCCCTGGGGACTAGCTCTTACAATGAGCAGTTCTTC

d_call: -
v_call: TRBV9
clone_size: -
j_call: TRBJ1-3
cdr3_aa: CASSLAAGRGFDTIYF
cdr3_nt: TGTGCCAGCAGCCTGGCGGCAGGCCGAGGGTTTGACACCATATATTTT

d_call: -
v_call: TRBV10-1
clone_size: -
j_call: TRBJ2-2
cdr3_aa: CASSAALGGGELFF
cdr3_nt: TGCGCCAGCAGTGCGGCTTTGGGGGGCGGGGAGCTGTTTTTT

d_call: -
v_call: TRBV5-5
clone_size: -
j_call: TRBJ2-2
cdr3_aa: CASSFTGRVDTGELFF
cdr3_nt: TGTGCCAGCAGCTTTACAGGGAGGGTTGACACCGGGGAGCTGTTTTTT

d_call: -
v_call: TRBV5-4
clone_size: -
j_call: TRBJ2-4
cdr3_aa: CASSLGAPRSAKNIQYF
cdr3_nt: TGTGCCAGCAGCTTGGGAGCCCCGCGTTCAGCCAAAAACATTCAGTACTTC

d_call: TRBD2
v_call: TRBV28
clone_size: once
j_call: TRBJ2-3
cdr3_aa: CASRPGTRGDTQYF
cdr3_nt: TGTGCCAGCAGACCCGGGACTAGGGGGGATACGCAGTATTTT

d_call: -
v_call: TRBV28
clone_size: -
j_call: TRBJ1-1
cdr3_aa: CASSLFQAEAFF
cdr3_nt: TGTGCCAGCAGTTTATTCCAGGCTGAAGCTTTCTTT

d_call: -
v_call: TRBV18
clone_size: -
j_call: TRBJ2-1
cdr3_aa: CASSPRQVTTYNEQFF
cdr3_nt: TGTGCCAGCTCACCCCGACAGGTGACCACCTACAATGAGCAGTTCTTC

d_call: -
v_call: TRBV29-1
clone_size: -
j_call: TRBJ2-3
cdr3_aa: CSVEDHTDTQYF
cdr3_nt: TGCAGCGTTGAAGATCACACAGATACGCAGTATTTT

d_call: -
v_call: TRBV11-3
clone_size: -
j_call: TRBJ2-1
cdr3_aa: CASSLGTSSYNEQFF
cdr3_nt: TGTGCCAGCAGCTTAGGGACATCAAGCTACAATGAGCAGTTCTTC

d_call: TRBD2
v_call: TRBV5-6
clone_size: -
j_call: TRBJ2-3
cdr3_aa: CASYGFGTSPLTQYF
cdr3_nt: TGTGCCAGCTACGGGTTCGGGACTAGCCCCCTGACGCAGTATTTT

d_call: -
v_call: TRBV5-1
clone_size: once
j_call: TRBJ2-7
cdr3_aa: CASSSAGQYSYEQYF
cdr3_nt: TGCGCCAGCAGCTCTGCCGGACAGTATTCCTACGAGCAGTACTTC

d_call: TRBD2
v_call: TRBV9
clone_size: -
j_call: TRBJ2-2
cdr3_aa: CASSARLAGHTGELFF
cdr3_nt: TGTGCCAGCAGCGCCAGACTAGCGGGCCACACCGGGGAGCTGTTTTTT

d_call: TRBD1
v_call: TRBV20-1
clone_size: -
j_call: TRBJ2-1
cdr3_aa: CSAAPGQGIF
cdr3_nt: TGCAGTGCAGCCCCGGGACAGGGTATCTTC

d_call: TRBD1
v_call: TRBV27
clone_size: -
j_call: TRBJ2-6
cdr3_aa: CASSSPRTGGSSGANVLTF
cdr3_nt: TGTGCCAGCAGTTCTCCCAGGACAGGGGGATCCTCTGGGGCCAACGTCCTGACTTTC

d_call: TRBD2
v_call: TRBV28
clone_size: -
j_call: TRBJ2-1
cdr3_aa: CASSFASGLAGERARGNEQFF
cdr3_nt: TGTGCCAGCAGTTTTGCGAGCGGACTAGCGGGAGAGAGGGCACGGGGCAATGAGCAGTTCTTC

d_call: -
v_call: TRBV14
clone_size: -
j_call: TRBJ2-5
cdr3_aa: CASSQDGTQYF
cdr3_nt: TGTGCCAGCAGCCAAGACGGGACCCAGTACTTC

d_call: -
v_call: TRBV4-3
clone_size: -
j_call: TRBJ1-3
cdr3_aa: CASSQEGPISGNTIYF
cdr3_nt: TGCGCCAGCAGCCAAGAAGGACCGATATCTGGAAACACCATATATTTT

d_call: -
v_call: TRBV9
clone_size: once
j_call: TRBJ2-1
cdr3_aa: CASSSRADHNEQFF
cdr3_nt: TGTGCCAGCAGCTCTCGAGCGGACCACAATGAGCAGTTCTTC

d_call: TRBD1
v_call: TRBV9
clone_size: -
j_call: TRBJ1-2
cdr3_aa: CASSAPRDGQGLGHYGYTF
cdr3_nt: TGTGCCAGCAGCGCCCCGCGAGACGGACAGGGGTTAGGTCACTATGGCTACACCTTC

d_call: TRBD1
v_call: TRBV28
clone_size: -
j_call: TRBJ1-2
cdr3_aa: CASSGQGYGYTF
cdr3_nt: TGTGCCAGTTCGGGACAGGGATATGGCTACACCTTC

d_call: TRBD1
v_call: TRBV27
clone_size: -
j_call: TRBJ2-7
cdr3_aa: CASSDRGGYEQYF
cdr3_nt: TGTGCCAGCAGCGACAGGGGCGGCTACGAGCAGTACTTC

d_call: -
v_call: TRBV9
clone_size: -
j_call: TRBJ1-1
cdr3_aa: CASSVVSGMNTEAFF
cdr3_nt: TGTGCCAGCAGCGTAGTTTCAGGGATGAACACTGAAGCTTTCTTT

d_call: TRBD2
v_call: TRBV6-1
clone_size: -
j_call: TRBJ2-5
cdr3_aa: CASSEALVLAETQYF
cdr3_nt: TGTGCCAGCAGTGAAGCGCTCGTACTAGCGGAGACCCAGTACTTC

d_call: -
v_call: TRBV5-4
clone_size: -
j_call: TRBJ2-1
cdr3_aa: CATGDYNEQFF
cdr3_nt: TGTGCCACCGGGGATTACAATGAGCAGTTCTTC

d_call: -
v_call: TRBV2
clone_size: -
j_call: TRBJ2-7
cdr3_aa: CASSEYSSSYEQYF
cdr3_nt: TGTGCCAGCAGTGAATACAGTAGCTCCTACGAGCAGTACTTC

d_call: -
v_call: TRBV7-3
clone_size: once
j_call: TRBJ2-3
cdr3_aa: CASSPDSGTDTQYF
cdr3_nt: TGTGCCAGCAGCCCAGACTCAGGCACAGATACGCAGTATTTT

d_call: -
v_call: TRBV5-8
clone_size: -
j_call: TRBJ2-7
cdr3_aa: CASSRQSYYEQYF
cdr3_nt: TGTGCCAGCAGCCGACAGTCGTACTACGAGCAGTACTTC

d_call: TRBD2
v_call: TRBV7-6
clone_size: -
j_call: TRBJ2-1
cdr3_aa: CASSLIPLAESYNEQFF
cdr3_nt: TGTGCCAGCAGCTTAATACCGCTAGCGGAATCCTACAATGAGCAGTTCTTC

d_call: -
v_call: TRBV18
clone_size: -
j_call: TRBJ2-7
cdr3_aa: CASSVGTQEQYF
cdr3_nt: TGTGCCAGCTCAGTCGGGACTCAGGAGCAGTACTTC

d_call: -
v_call: TRBV25-1
clone_size: -
j_call: TRBJ2-5
cdr3_aa: CASSELAGVLQETQYF
cdr3_nt: TGTGCCAGCAGTGAATTGGCAGGGGTTCTACAGGAGACCCAGTACTTC

d_call: -
v_call: TRBV4-2
clone_size: -
j_call: TRBJ1-2
cdr3_aa: CASSQVTEGRTAGYTF
cdr3_nt: TGTGCCAGCAGCCAAGTTACAGAGGGACGGACGGCAGGCTACACCTTC

d_call: -
v_call: TRBV6-1
clone_size: -
j_call: TRBJ2-5
cdr3_aa: CASSELKRTWETQYF
cdr3_nt: TGTGCCAGCAGTGAACTGAAGCGGACCTGGGAGACCCAGTACTTC

d_call: TRBD1
v_call: TRBV7-6
clone_size: -
j_call: TRBJ2-2
cdr3_aa: CASSVDRVPAGELFF
cdr3_nt: TGTGCCAGCAGCGTGGACAGGGTACCGGCCGGGGAGCTGTTTTTT

d_call: TRBD2
v_call: TRBV5-1
clone_size: once
j_call: TRBJ2-7
cdr3_aa: CASSLGRTSGYEQYF
cdr3_nt: TGCGCCAGCAGCTTGGGCCGGACTAGCGGGTACGAGCAGTACTTC

d_call: TRBD1
v_call: TRBV9
clone_size: -
j_call: TRBJ1-1
cdr3_aa: CASSAYRGRNTEAFF
cdr3_nt: TGTGCCAGCAGCGCCTACAGGGGCCGCAACACTGAAGCTTTCTTT

d_call: TRBD2
v_call: TRBV9
clone_size: -
j_call: TRBJ2-2
cdr3_aa: CASSPRLAGNTGELFF
cdr3_nt: TGTGCCAGCAGCCCCCGACTAGCGGGGAACACCGGGGAGCTGTTTTTT

d_call: -
v_call: TRBV28
clone_size: -
j_call: TRBJ1-1
cdr3_aa: CASSHLTEAFF
cdr3_nt: TGTGCCAGCAGTCATCTCACTGAAGCTTTCTTT